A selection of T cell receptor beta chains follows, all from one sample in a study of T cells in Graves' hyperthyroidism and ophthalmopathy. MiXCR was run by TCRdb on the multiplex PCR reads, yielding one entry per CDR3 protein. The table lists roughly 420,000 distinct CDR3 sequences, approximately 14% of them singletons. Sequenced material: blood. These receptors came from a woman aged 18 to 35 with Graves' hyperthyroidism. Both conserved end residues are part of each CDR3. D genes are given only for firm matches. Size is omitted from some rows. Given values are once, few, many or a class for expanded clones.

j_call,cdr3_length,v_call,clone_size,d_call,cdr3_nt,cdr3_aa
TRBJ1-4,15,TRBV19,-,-,TGTGCCAGTATAATCTCCGGGGGGAGCAGTGAAAAACTGTTTTTT,CASIISGGSSEKLFF
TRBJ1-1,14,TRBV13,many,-,TGTGCCAGCAGCTTAAAGGGCGAGGACACTGAAGCTTTCTTT,CASSLKGEDTEAFF
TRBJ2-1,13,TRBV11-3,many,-,TGTGCCAGCAGCTTTCGGGGGGCGGGTGAGCAGTTCTTC,CASSFRGAGEQFF
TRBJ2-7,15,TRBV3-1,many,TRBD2,TGTGCCAGCACCCTCGGGACTAGCGGTTCCTACGAGCAGTACTTC,CASTLGTSGSYEQYF
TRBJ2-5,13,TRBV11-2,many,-,TGTGCCAGCAGCTTAGTTATGGTAGAGACCCAGTACTTC,CASSLVMVETQYF
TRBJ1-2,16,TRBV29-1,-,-,TGCAGCGTTGAAGAAGGTACGACAGGACGATTGGGTGGCTACACCTTC,CSVEEGTTGRLGGYTF
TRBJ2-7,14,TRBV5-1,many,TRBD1,TGCGCCAGCAGCGTGGGGGACAGCTCCTACGAGCAGTACTTC,CASSVGDSSYEQYF
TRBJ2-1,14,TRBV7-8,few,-,TGTGCCAGCAGCTTAGTTTCCGGGGATAATGAGCAGTTCTTC,CASSLVSGDNEQFF
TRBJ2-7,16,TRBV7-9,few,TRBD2,TGTGCCAGCAGCTTAGTGCGGGAGATGGCCCCCTACGAGCAGTACTTC,CASSLVREMAPYEQYF
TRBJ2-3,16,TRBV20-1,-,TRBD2,TGCAGTGCTAGAGAATTACTAGCGTCTAGCACAGATACGCAGTATTTT,CSARELLASSTDTQYF
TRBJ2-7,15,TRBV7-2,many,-,TGTGCCAGCAGCCCCCAACGGATTCAGACCTACGAGCAGTACTTC,CASSPQRIQTYEQYF
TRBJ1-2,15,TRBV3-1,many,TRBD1,TGTGCCAGCAGCGACCGGGACAGGGATAGCTATGGCTACACCTTC,CASSDRDRDSYGYTF